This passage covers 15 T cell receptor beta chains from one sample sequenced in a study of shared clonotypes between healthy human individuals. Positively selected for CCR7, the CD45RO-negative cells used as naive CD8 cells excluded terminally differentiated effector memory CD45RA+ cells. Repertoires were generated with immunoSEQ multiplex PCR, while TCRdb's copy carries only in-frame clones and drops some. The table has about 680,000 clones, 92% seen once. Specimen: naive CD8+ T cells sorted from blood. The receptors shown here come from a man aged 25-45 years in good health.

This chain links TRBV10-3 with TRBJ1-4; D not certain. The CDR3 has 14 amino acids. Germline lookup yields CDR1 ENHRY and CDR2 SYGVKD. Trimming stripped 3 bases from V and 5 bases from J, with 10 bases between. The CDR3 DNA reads TGTGCCATCAGTGATTTGGGCCTAAATGAAAAACTGTTTTTT. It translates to CAISDLGLNEKLFF.

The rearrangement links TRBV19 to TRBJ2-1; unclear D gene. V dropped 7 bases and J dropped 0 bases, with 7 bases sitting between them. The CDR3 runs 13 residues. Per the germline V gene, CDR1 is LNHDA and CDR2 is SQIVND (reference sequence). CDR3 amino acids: CASKDSSYNEQFF. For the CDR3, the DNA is TGTGCCAGTAAAGATAGCTCCTACAATGAGCAGTTCTTC.

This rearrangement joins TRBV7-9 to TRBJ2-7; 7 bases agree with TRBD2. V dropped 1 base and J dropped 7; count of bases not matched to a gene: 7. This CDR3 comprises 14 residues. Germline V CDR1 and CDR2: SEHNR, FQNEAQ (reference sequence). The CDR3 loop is CASSLEGPGGEQYF. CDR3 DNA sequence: TGTGCCAGCAGCTTAGAGGGCCCGGGAGGAGAGCAGTACTTC.

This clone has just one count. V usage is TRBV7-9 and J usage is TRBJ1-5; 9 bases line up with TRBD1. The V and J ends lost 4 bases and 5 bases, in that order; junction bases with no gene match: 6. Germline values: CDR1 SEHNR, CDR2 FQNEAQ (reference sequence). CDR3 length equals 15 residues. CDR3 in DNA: TGTGCCAGCAGCTCGGGACAGGGATGGGATCAGCCCCAGCATTTT. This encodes CASSSGQGWDQPQHF.

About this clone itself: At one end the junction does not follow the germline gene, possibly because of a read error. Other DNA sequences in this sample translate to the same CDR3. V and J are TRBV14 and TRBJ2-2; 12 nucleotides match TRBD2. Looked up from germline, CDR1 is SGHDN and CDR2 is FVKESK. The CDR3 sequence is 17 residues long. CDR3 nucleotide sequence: TGTGCCAGCAGCCGGAACAGGCTAGCGGGAGGGCCCGGAGAGCTGTTTTTT. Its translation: CASSRNRLAGGPGELFF.

The CDR3 region has the DNA TGTGCCAGCAGCAGTACAGGGGACACTGAAGCTTTCTTT. This sequence encodes CASSSTGDTEAFF. V gene TRBV28 combines with J gene TRBJ1-1; TRBD1 matches at 7 bases. The junction had 4 bases not matched to a gene; V was cut back by 6 bases and J by 3 bases. Germline V lookup: CDR1 MDHEN, CDR2 SYDVKM. The CDR3 sequence is 13 residues long. Drawing the rest from reference TRBV28 and TRBJ1-1, the complete variable domain is DVKVTQSSRYLVKRTGEKVFLECVQDMDHENMFWYRQDPGLGLRLIYFSYDVKMKEKGDIPEGYSVSREKKERFSLILESASTNQTSMYLCASSSTGDTEAFFGQGTRLTVV.

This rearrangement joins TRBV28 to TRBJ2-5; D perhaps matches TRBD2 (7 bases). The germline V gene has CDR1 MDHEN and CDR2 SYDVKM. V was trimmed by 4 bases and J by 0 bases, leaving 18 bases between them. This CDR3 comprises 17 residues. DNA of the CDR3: TGTGCCAGCAGTTCCCTGAGGGGGGGCGTAAACCAAGAGACCCAGTACTTC. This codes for CASSSLRGGVNQETQYF.

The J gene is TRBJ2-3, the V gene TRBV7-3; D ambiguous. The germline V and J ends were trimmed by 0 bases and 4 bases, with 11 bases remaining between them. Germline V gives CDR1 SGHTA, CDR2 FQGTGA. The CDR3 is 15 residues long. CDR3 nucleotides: TGTGCCAGCAGCTTAACAGGGAAAGAGGCAGATACGCAGTATTTT. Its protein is CASSLTGKEADTQYF.

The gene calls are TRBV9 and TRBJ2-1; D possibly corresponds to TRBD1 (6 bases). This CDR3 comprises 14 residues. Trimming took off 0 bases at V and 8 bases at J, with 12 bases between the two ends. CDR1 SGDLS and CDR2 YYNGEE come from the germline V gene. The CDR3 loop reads CASSVVSRGDEQFF. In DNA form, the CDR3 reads TGTGCCAGCAGCGTAGTCAGCAGGGGCGATGAGCAGTTCTTC.

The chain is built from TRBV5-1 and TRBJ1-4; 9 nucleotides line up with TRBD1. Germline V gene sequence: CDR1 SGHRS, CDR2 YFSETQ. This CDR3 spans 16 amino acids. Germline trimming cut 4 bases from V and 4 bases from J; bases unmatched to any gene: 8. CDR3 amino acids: CASSIGQGIYNEKLFF. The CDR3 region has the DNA TGCGCCAGCAGCATAGGACAGGGGATATATAATGAAAAACTGTTTTTT.

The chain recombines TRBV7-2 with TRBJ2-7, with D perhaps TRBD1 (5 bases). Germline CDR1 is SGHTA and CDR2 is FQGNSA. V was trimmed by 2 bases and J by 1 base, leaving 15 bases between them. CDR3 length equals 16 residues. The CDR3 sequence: CASSLPTTVHSYEQYF. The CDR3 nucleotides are TGTGCCAGCAGCTTACCCACGACAGTTCATTCCTACGAGCAGTACTTC. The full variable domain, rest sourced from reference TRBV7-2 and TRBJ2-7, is GAGVSQSPSNKVTEKGKDVELRCDPISGHTALYWYRQSLGQGLEFLIYFQGNSAPDKSGLPSDRFSAERTGGSVSTLTIQRTQQEDSAVYLCASSLPTTVHSYEQYFGPGTRLTVT.

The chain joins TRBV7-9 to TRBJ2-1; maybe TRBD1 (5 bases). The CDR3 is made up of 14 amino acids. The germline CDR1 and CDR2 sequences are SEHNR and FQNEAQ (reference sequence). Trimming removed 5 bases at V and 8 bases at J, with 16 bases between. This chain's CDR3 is CASSPGAGYDEQFF. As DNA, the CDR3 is TGTGCCAGCAGCCCCGGTGCAGGGTACGATGAGCAGTTCTTC.

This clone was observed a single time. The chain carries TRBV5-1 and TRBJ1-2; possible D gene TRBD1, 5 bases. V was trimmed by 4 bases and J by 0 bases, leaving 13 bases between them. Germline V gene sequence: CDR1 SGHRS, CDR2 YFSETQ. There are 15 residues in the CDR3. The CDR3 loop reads CASSPDWGANYGYTF. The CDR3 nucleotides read TGCGCCAGCAGCCCGGATTGGGGGGCTAACTATGGCTACACCTTC.

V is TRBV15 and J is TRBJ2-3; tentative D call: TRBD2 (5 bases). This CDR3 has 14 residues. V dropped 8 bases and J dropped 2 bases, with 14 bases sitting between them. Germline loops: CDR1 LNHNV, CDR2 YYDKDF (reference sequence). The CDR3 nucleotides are TGTGCCACCGCAGCGGAGACTTACACAGATACGCAGTATTTT. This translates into CATAAETYTDTQYF. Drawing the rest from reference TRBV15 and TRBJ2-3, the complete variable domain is DAMVIQNPRYQVTQFGKPVTLSCSQTLNHNVMYWYQQKSSQAPKLLFHYYDKDFNNEADTPDNFQSRRPNTSFCFLDIRSPGLGDTAMYLCATAAETYTDTQYFGPGTRLTVL.

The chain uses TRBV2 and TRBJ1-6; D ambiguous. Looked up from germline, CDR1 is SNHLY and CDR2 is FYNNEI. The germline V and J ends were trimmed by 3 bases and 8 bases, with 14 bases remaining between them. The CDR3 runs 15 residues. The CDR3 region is CASSDRSKRDSPLHF. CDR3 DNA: TGTGCCAGCAGTGACAGGTCCAAGCGGGATTCACCCCTCCACTTT.